The 14 T cell receptor beta chains in this list originate from one sample, sequenced in a study of shared clonotypes between healthy human individuals (TCRdb year 2020). Library preparation employed the immunoSEQ multiplex PCR assay. The clones in this table, taken by TCRdb from immuneACCESS, are in-frame only. Not every clone is retained; where verified, under half of the shortfall comes from an unresolved V gene, and the cause of the rest is unknown. Within this sample are hundreds of thousands of clones, with about 74% of them counted one time only. Of the sample, more than 1.5% falls within the top ten clones. The sequenced sample consisted of memory CD4+ T cells sorted from blood. Reading the label with the study, this specimen's cell subset or site is: CD45RA-negative fraction. These receptors came from a woman in her 30s in good health.

This clone has just one count. The rearrangement joins TRBV6-6 to TRBJ1-3; 9 bases are shared with TRBD1. CDR1 MNHNY and CDR2 SVGAGI come from the germline V gene (reference sequence). Losses at the gene ends were 4 bases for V and 7 bases for J; bases not matched to a gene: 11. This CDR3 is 16 amino acids long. This CDR3 reads CASSFATGGTANTIYF. CDR3 nucleotides: TGTGCCAGCAGTTTCGCGACAGGGGGTACCGCTAACACCATATATTTT.

V and J are TRBV7-9 and TRBJ2-7; no firm D call. V gave up 5 bases and J gave up 0 bases, with 17 bases separating them. CDR1 SEHNR and CDR2 FQNEAQ come from the germline V gene (reference sequence). There are 16 residues in the CDR3. The CDR3 spells CASSPVATASSYEQYF. For the CDR3, the DNA is TGTGCCAGCAGCCCCGTGGCAACAGCCAGCTCCTACGAGCAGTACTTC.

The rearrangement links TRBV6-4 to TRBJ2-7; 13 bases align to TRBD2. J gave up 5 bases and V 6 bases, and 7 bases lay outside the gene matches. CDR3 length equals 15 residues. CDR1 is MRHNA, CDR2 SNTAGT, per germline. The CDR3 coding sequence is TGTGCCAGCAGCGAGGGACTAGCGGGACCAGACGAGCAGTACTTC. Translating it yields CASSEGLAGPDEQYF.

The J gene is TRBJ2-5, the V gene TRBV5-1; perhaps TRBD1 as D (5 bases). The V gene lost 0 bases and the J gene lost 3 bases, with 15 bases spanning the gap. The CDR3 extends over 16 amino acids. Germline V gene data show CDR1 as SGHRS and CDR2 as YFSETQ. The CDR3 region has the DNA TGCGCCAGCAGCTTGGAACCGACAGTGGGGAAAGAGACCCAGTACTTC. Its protein product is CASSLEPTVGKETQYF.

This chain links TRBV2 with TRBJ1-1, with TRBD1 as a possible D gene (5 bases). The V end lost 2 bases, the J end lost 8 bases, and 12 bases lay between the germline ends. This CDR3 has 13 amino acids. Germline V gene lookup returns CDR1 SNHLY and CDR2 FYNNEI. CDR3 nucleotide sequence: TGTGCCAGCAGTGAAATTGGGAGGGACGAAGCTTTCTTT. Its translation: CASSEIGRDEAFF. The variable domain in full, with the rest retrieved from reference TRBV2 and TRBJ1-1, is EPEVTQTPSHQVTQMGQEVILRCVPISNHLYFYWYRQILGQKVEFLVSFYNNEISEKSEIFDDQFSVERPDGSNFTLKIRSTKLEDSAMYFCASSEIGRDEAFFGQGTRLTVV.

This chain links TRBV15 with TRBJ2-5; D not resolved. The CDR3 consists of 15 residues. The germline gives CDR1 LNHNV, CDR2 YYDKDF (reference sequence). V dropped 1 base and J dropped 5 bases, with 14 bases sitting between them. The CDR3 nucleotides read TGTGCCACCAGCAGAGGAAAGCTCGATCCGGAGACCCAGTACTTC. Translating it yields CATSRGKLDPETQYF.

In its sample, this clone was seen a few times. This chain joins TRBV5-1 and TRBJ2-1; a possible D gene is TRBD2 (7 bases). CDR1 is SGHRS and CDR2 is YFSETQ in the germline V gene. Trimming took off 3 bases at V and 8 bases at J, with 21 bases between the two ends. This CDR3 comprises 16 residues. CDR3 region: CASSSLGGRAIDEQFF. The CDR3 nucleotides read TGCGCCAGCAGCTCCCTAGGGGGGAGGGCCATCGATGAGCAGTTCTTC.

The chain links TRBV6-1 to TRBJ2-1; no clear D gene. The CDR3 loop spans 14 amino acids. Germline V gene lookup returns CDR1 MNHNS and CDR2 SASEGT. Trimming took 7 bases from V and 0 from J, leaving 10 bases between them. This chain's CDR3 is CASIKTGSYNEQFF. The CDR3 nucleotides are TGTGCCAGCATAAAGACTGGCTCCTACAATGAGCAGTTCTTC.

V usage is TRBV7-2 and J usage is TRBJ2-7; D unclear. CDR1 SGHTA and CDR2 FQGNSA come from the germline V gene. V lost 1 base and J 7 bases, leaving 11 bases between the germline ends. This CDR3 spans 13 amino acids. CDR3 in DNA: TGTGCCAGCAGCTTAGGTTTAGGGCGAGAGCAGTACTTC. Encoded protein: CASSLGLGREQYF.

The CDR3 sequence is CASSPLNWGEQYF. The CDR3 DNA is TGTGCCAGCAGCCCACTAAATTGGGGCGAGCAGTACTTC. The rearrangement joins TRBV11-2 to TRBJ2-7; D unclear. V lost 5 bases, J lost 6 bases, and 14 bases lay in between. The CDR3 spans 13 residues. Per germline, CDR1 SGHAT and CDR2 FQNNGV.

The V call is TRBV25-1, the J call TRBJ1-1, with D unclear. Trimming shortened V by 1 base and J by 0 bases, and 9 bases separated the two germline ends. The CDR3 totals 15 residues. In germline, CDR1 is MGHDK, CDR2 SYGVNS. The CDR3 protein is CASSESLGLNTEAFF. The CDR3 nucleotides are TGTGCCAGCAGTGAATCCCTGGGTTTGAACACTGAAGCTTTCTTT.

J is TRBJ1-4 and V is TRBV5-4; no clear D. With 5 bases removed from V and 3 bases from J, the gap between germline ends came to 8 bases. CDR3 size: 13 residues. Germline CDR1 SGHNT, CDR2 YYREEE (reference sequence). The CDR3 DNA follows: TGTGCCAGCAGTACAGAGGCTAATGAAAAACTGTTTTTT. It specifies CASSTEANEKLFF.

This sequence joins TRBV21-1 and TRBJ1-1. TRBV21-1 is a pseudogene segment. The CDR3 has 17 residues. In DNA form, the CDR3 reads TGTGCCAGCAGCATCGAGGGTGCGGGGAAACGGAACACTGAAGCTTTCTTT. The encoded protein is CASSIEGAGKRNTEAFF.

CDR3 protein: CATSRDRAGDSPLHF. The CDR3 region has the DNA TGTGCCACCAGCAGAGACAGGGCCGGGGATTCACCCCTCCACTTT. The chain employs TRBV15 and TRBJ1-6, with a possible D match to TRBD1 (5 bases). The CDR3 runs 15 residues. The germline gives CDR1 LNHNV, CDR2 YYDKDF (reference sequence). The V gene lost 0 bases and the J gene lost 8 bases, with 11 bases spanning the gap.